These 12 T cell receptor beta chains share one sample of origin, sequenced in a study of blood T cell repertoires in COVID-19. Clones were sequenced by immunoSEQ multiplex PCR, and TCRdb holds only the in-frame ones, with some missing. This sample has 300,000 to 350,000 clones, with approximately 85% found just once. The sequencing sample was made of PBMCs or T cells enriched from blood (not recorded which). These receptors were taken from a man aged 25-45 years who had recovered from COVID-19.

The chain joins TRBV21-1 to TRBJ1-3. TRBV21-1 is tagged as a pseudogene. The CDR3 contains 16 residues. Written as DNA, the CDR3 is TGTGCCAGCAGCAACTACGAGATCCCCTCTGGAAACACCATATATTTT. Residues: CASSNYEIPSGNTIYF.

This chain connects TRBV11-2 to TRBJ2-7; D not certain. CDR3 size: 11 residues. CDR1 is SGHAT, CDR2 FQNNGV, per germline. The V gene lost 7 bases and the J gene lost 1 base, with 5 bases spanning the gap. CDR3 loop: CASMRSYEQYF. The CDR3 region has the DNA TGTGCCAGCATGCGATCCTACGAGCAGTACTTC.

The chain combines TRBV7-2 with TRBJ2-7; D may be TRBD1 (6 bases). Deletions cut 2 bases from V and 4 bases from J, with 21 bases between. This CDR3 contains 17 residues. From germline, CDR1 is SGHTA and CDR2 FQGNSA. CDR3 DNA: TGTGCCAGCAGCTTAATAAGTTTTTCAGGGGCAGAATACGAGCAGTACTTC. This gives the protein CASSLISFSGAEYEQYF.

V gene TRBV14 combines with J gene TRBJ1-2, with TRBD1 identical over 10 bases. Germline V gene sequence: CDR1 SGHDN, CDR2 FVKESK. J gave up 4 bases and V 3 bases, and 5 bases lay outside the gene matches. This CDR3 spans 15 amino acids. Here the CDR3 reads CASSQTRTGGYGYTF. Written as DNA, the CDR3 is TGTGCCAGCAGCCAGACCCGGACAGGGGGCTATGGCTACACCTTC.

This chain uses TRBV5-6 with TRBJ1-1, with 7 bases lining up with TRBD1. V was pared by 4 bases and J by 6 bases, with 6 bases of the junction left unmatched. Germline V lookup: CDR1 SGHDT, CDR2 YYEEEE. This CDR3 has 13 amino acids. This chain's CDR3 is CASSVDRESEAFF. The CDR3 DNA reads TGTGCCAGCAGCGTTGACAGGGAGTCTGAAGCTTTCTTT.

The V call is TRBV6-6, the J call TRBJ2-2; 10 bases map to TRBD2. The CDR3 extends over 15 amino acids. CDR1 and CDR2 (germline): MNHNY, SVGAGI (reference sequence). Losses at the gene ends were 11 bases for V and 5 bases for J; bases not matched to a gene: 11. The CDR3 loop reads CARTPSGGNTGELFF. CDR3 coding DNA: TGTGCCCGAACCCCTAGCGGGGGAAATACCGGGGAGCTGTTTTTT.

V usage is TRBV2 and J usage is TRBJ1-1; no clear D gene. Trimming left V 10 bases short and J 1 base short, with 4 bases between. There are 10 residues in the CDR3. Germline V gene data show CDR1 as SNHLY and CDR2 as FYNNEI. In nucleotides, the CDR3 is TGTGCCACTACGAACACTGAAGCTTTCTTT. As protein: CATTNTEAFF.

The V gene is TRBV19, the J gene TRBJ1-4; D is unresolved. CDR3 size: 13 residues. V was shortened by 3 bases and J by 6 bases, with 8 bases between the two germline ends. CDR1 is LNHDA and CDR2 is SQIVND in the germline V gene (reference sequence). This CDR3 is CASSMDADEKLFF. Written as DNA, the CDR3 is TGTGCCAGTAGTATGGATGCGGATGAAAAACTGTTTTTT.

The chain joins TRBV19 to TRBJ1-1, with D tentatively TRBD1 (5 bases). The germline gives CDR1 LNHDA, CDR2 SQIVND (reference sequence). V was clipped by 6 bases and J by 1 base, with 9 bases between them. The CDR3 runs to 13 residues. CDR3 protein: CASSPQGNTEAFF. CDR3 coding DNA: TGTGCCAGTAGCCCCCAGGGGAACACTGAAGCTTTCTTT.

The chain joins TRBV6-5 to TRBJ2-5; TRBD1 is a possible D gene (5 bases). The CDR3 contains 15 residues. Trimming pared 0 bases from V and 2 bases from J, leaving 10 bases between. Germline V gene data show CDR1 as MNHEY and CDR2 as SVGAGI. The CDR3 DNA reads TGTGCCAGCAGTTACTCGCGACAGCGACAAGAGACCCAGTACTTC. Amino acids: CASSYSRQRQETQYF.

The CDR3 DNA reads TGTGCCAGCACCAGCGAAGGACTGGGAAACACCATATATTTT. Protein: CASTSEGLGNTIYF. This chain uses TRBV3-1 (or the pseudogene TRBV3-2) with TRBJ1-3; D remains ambiguous. Trimming took 7 bases from V and 4 from J, leaving 14 bases between them. The CDR3 spans 14 residues. Looked up from germline, CDR1 is LGHDT and CDR2 is YNNKEL (reference sequence).

In nucleotides, the CDR3 is TGTGCCAGCCTTGTGAGGCTAGCTGGAAACACCATATATTTT. Its translation: CASLVRLAGNTIYF. V is TRBV6-5 and J is TRBJ1-3; no firm D call. V was pared by 8 bases and J by 2 bases, with 13 bases between. CDR3 size: 14 residues. In germline, CDR1 is MNHEY, CDR2 SVGAGI.